The 5 T cell receptor beta chains below come from one sample, sequenced in a study of T cells in women clearing cervical HPV infection. Profiling relied on immunoSEQ multiplex PCR, and the TCRdb table lists in-frame clones only, not all of them. The record lists 30,000 to 35,000 clones, of which the ten most abundant hold less than 8.5%. Sequenced input: blood buffy coat. The origin of the receptors is a woman aged 18 to 69 with a cervical HPV16 infection that either progressed to CIN3+ or cleared (not recorded which).

As regards this clone: The read terminates 3 residues before the CDR3 end, so the remaining end is supplied by the germline J gene. The gene calls are TRBV5-5 and TRBJ1-2; 7 bases agree with TRBD1. Per germline, CDR1 SGHKS and CDR2 YYEKEE (reference sequence). The CDR3 sequence is 15 residues long. Trimming cost V 3 bases and J 0 bases; bases outside gene matches: 5. The sequenced CDR3 bases are TGTGCCAGCAGCTGGGAGGACAGGACTAACTATGGC. It yields the protein CASSWEDRTNYG. The whole CDR3 sequence reads CASSWEDRTNYGYTF.

Comments on this clone: The CDR3 end falls 3 residues outside the read, so it is completed with the germline J gene. J is TRBJ1-6 and V is TRBV12-3 or TRBV12-4; the D gene is possibly TRBD1 (5 bases). This CDR3 contains 13 residues. V lost 2 bases and J lost 9, with 8 bases in between. CDR3 DNA (partial): TGTGCCAGCAGTTTATTGGGGGGTTCACCC. It yields the protein CASSLLGGSP. The full CDR3 is CASSLLGGSPLHF.

To note about this clone: The observed sequence ends 3 residues before the CDR3 terminus, with the missing tail filled in from the germline J gene. The chain joins TRBV15 to TRBJ1-4; 8 nucleotides line up with TRBD1. Germline trimming cut 0 bases from V and 5 bases from J; bases unmatched to any gene: 5. CDR1 is LNHNV, CDR2 YYDKDF, per germline (reference sequence). This CDR3 comprises 16 residues. The DNA read from the CDR3 is TGTGCCACCAGCAGAGAGAAAGGACAGGGAAATGAAAAA. Translation gives CATSREKGQGNEK. The CDR3 reads in full as CATSREKGQGNEKLFF.

As regards this clone: The read comes to an end 3 residues before the CDR3 does, leaving the germline J gene to fill in the end. V and J are TRBV20-1 and TRBJ1-4; tentatively, D is TRBD1 (5 bases). The CDR3 length is 11 residues. Looked up from germline, CDR1 is DFQATT and CDR2 is SNEGSKA (reference sequence). V shed 6 bases and J shed 10 bases, with 12 bases lying between them. The sequenced part of the CDR3 DNA is TGCAGTGCCTCCCAGGGAGCAAAA. It is translated as CSASQGAK. In full, the CDR3 reads CSASQGAKLFF.

Details on this clone: The CDR3 end lies 3 residues beyond the end of the read and is filled in from the germline J gene. This rearrangement joins TRBV5-1 to TRBJ2-1; 9 bases map to TRBD2. Germline CDR1 reads SGHRS; CDR2 reads YFSETQ. V shed 0 bases, J shed 4 bases, and the junction held 8 bases outside the gene matches. This CDR3 has 17 amino acids. This chain's CDR3 is CASSLGNSGGSYNEQFF. The CDR3 DNA, read in part, is TGCGCCAGCAGCTTGGGTAATAGCGGGGGTTCGTACAATGAG.